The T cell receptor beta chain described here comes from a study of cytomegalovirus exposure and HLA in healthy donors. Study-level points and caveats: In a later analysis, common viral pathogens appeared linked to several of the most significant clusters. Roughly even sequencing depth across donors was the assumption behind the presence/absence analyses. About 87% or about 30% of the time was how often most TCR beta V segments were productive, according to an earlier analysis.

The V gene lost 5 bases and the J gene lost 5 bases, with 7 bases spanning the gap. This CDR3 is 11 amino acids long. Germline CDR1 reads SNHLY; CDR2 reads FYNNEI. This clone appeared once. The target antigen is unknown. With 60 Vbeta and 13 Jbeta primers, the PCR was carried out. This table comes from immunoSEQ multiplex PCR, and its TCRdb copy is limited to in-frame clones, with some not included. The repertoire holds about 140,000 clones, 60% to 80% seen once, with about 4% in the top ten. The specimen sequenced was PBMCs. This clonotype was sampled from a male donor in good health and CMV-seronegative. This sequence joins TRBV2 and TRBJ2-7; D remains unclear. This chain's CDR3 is CASSSSHEQYF. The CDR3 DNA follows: TGTGCCAGCAGTTCGAGCCACGAGCAGTACTTC.